This T cell receptor (beta chain) derives from a study of cytomegalovirus exposure and HLA in healthy donors (dated by TCRdb to about 2017). For the wider study: An earlier analysis of about 560 of the donors reported under 300 Gb of sequence data and 95 million to 140 million unique TCR beta sequences obtained from roughly 170 million T cells. About 300 gigabases of sequencing data and tens of millions of unique TCR sequences were included in an early release covering 550 to 650 HLA-typed donors. Of the roughly 400 genotyped donors, over 65% fell in the genetic ancestry cluster associated with self-reported Caucasian donors. The study aimed to test whether cataloging public T cell receptors could reveal signatures of past pathogen exposure. The study used immunosequencing to profile the T cell repertoires of 600 to 850 subjects and linked those repertoires to cytomegalovirus serostatus. In addition to the first cohort of 650 to 750 subjects, a separate validation cohort of approximately 120 different subjects was used. High-throughput TCR immunosequencing, statistical association of individual TCRs with disease status, and machine learning were combined to predict cytomegalovirus infection status. In a later analysis, previously published TCR beta repertoires from 666 donors were re-analyzed and high-resolution HLA genotyping was added so that TCR occurrence patterns could be studied. In the later analysis, no new phenotypic data were used to find candidate immune exposures; instead, reliance was placed on TCR beta sequences and their occurrence across donors. In an earlier analysis of about 590 of the donors, high-throughput TCR beta sequencing was used to judge whether each TCR beta V gene segment behaved as functional or pseudogenic. Donor age, sex, ethnicity and CMV serostatus were compiled together with the repertoire data. A later genetic analysis used genome-wide SNP genotypes for about 65% of the 666 donors, treating that subset as a discovery cohort. Every discovery cohort repertoire had been produced on one sequencing platform. Class I and class II HLA loci were covered by the typing at four-digit resolution. Typing coverage varied by locus: roughly 629-630 donors for A, B, C, DRB1 and DQB1; more than 500 for DQA1; around 570 for DPA1; fewer than 480 for DPB1. Roughly five DR-DQ haplotypes were handled as single units for association and clustering, since linkage in the cohort was strong. Among a few hundred genotyped donors of the cohort, an average of around 240,000 unique TCR beta nucleotide sequences were sequenced per donor, roughly a sixth of them non-productive. Paper-wide results and their limitations: A cluster of highly shared sequence variants was judged likely to be a technical artifact of the sequencing pipeline. A later analysis reported that several top co-occurrence clusters appeared linked to parvovirus B19, influenza, CMV and Epstein-Barr virus. A later analysis associated roughly 17,000 TCR beta sequences with specific HLA alleles at a false discovery rate of 0.05. Only TCR beta chains were sequenced in this cohort, and the absence of alpha or paired-chain data limited detectable features. Because the 87-base-pair reads could not distinguish some IMGT-functional V segments, including TRBV6-2 and TRBV6-3, those segments were excluded. A later analysis found that HLA-associated TCR beta chains were more clonally expanded and had lower generation probabilities than equally common non-associated chains. When HLA alleles, especially DR and DQ, strongly co-occurred, attributing TCR associations to individual alleles was difficult. Compared with the approximately 600-donor mean, donors in an Asian-associated ancestry cluster had fewer N-insertions in productive TCRs, according to a later genetic analysis. Immune exposure information for the cohort was limited to CMV serostatus. In an earlier analysis of 587 of the donors, most TCR beta V segments appeared in productive rearrangements about 90% or about 30% of the time, broadly matching IMGT annotations. In the study, around 160 TCR beta chains were listed as associated with cytomegalovirus. Correlated functional status among segregating V segments might reflect linkage disequilibrium, but an unknown experimental factor could not be ruled out. A further reported finding was that TCR beta sequences accurately predicted the HLA-A and HLA-B alleles for most subjects in the first cohort. Three of the identified cytomegalovirus-associated TCR beta chains were confirmed in vitro to be specific for cytomegalovirus antigens. Because counts were too low, approximately 18 rarely observed V segments, including chromosome 9 orphons, were excluded from the earlier analysis of 587 of the donors. Most TCR sequences were observed very rarely across donors, whereas some public TCRs were present in many individuals. In a later analysis, the rate of TCR association differed among HLA loci, with DRB1 alleles having the most associated TCRs and HLA-C alleles having the fewest. According to a later analysis, most CMV-associated TCR beta chains appeared to be HLA-restricted, and the HLA associations seemed to be driven largely by CMV exposure. According to the authors, the approach could potentially be generalized to other disease states and immunological phenotypes. V-gene and J-gene trimming of TCR beta chains was associated with a missense DCLRE1C variant in a later genetic analysis, and the association was replicated in an independent cohort. Sequencing depth was assumed to be roughly uniform across donors in the presence/absence analyses, though that assumption may not hold. Cytomegalovirus status was reported to be diagnosed by the classifier with high specificity and sensitivity in both the original and validation cohorts. HLA typing was unavailable for some donors at each locus, so association tests used only the typed subset.

This clone has more than one count but fewer than ten. What this receptor recognizes is not known. The record has no base qualities; no much larger clone is one base away. CDR1 KGHSH and CDR2 LQKENI were looked up in the germline V gene. The CDR3 runs 15 amino acids, cysteine and phenylalanine included. Solely the CDR3 DNA is kept, with 45 bases framed from the first base. The cohort was made up of about 670 healthy bone marrow donors. All cohort members were sampled while nominally healthy, although unrecorded immune exposures were likely present. The donor was CMV seronegative and belonged to the group of over 350 seronegative cohort members. A peripheral blood sample was collected from each donor, and TCR beta sequencing was performed on peripheral blood mononuclear cells. The Qiagen DNeasy Blood Extraction Kit was used to extract genomic DNA from the blood cell samples. The library was made by the immunoSEQ multiplex PCR assay. The multiplex PCR relied on a mix of 60 forward primers for TCR Vbeta segments and 13 reverse primers for TCR Jbeta segments. A multiplex PCR assay on genomic DNA amplified the CDR3 region of rearranged TCR beta genes. The amplified TCR beta libraries were sequenced on the Illumina HiSeq System as 87-base-pair reads. Per the authors' processing: A later analysis counted tens of millions of unique TCR beta chains across the 666 repertoires, and 10 million to 12 million of these chains were shared by at least two donors. A nearest-neighbor algorithm error-corrected the raw reads and collapsed the reads into unique sequences, merging closely related sequences to remove PCR and sequencing errors. Alignment of CDR3 sequences to IMGT reference sequences was used to assign V, D and J gene segments. For a sequence to be retained, a match of at least six nucleotides to both a V gene segment and a J gene segment was required. Rearrangements were called productive when the CDR3 lacked stop codons and stayed in frame with V and J; all others were non-productive. CDR3 was defined by IMGT convention, running from the second conserved V-encoded cysteine to the conserved J-encoded phenylalanine. In an earlier analysis of more than 550 of the donors, sequences lacking an unambiguous match to a single V gene segment were excluded. An earlier analysis of approximately 590 of the donors classified V segments as functional when productive rearrangements were above 56.7% and as segregating when the standard deviation between donors was above 5%. A statistical classification framework was built to diagnose cytomegalovirus status from the catalog of TCR beta chain sequences. In a later analysis, TCR nucleotide sequences were compared against IMGT/GENE-DB human TR gene sequences so that V and J genes could be assigned. In a later analysis, CDR3 sequences and most-parsimonious VDJ recombination scenarios were assigned using the TCRdist pipeline. A later analysis defined each TCR beta chain by its CDR3 amino acid sequence plus V-gene family, and excluded reads lacking a unique V-gene family. As a way to deal with suspected cross-contamination and a sequencing artifact, a later analysis dropped 450 to 600 nucleotide sequences that were highly shared and had low generation probability. In a later analysis, a clonal expansion index was calculated for each public chain from normalized within-repertoire ranks of inferred template counts. A later analysis computed generation probabilities with a VDJ recombination model fitted to out-of-frame rearrangements, and checked the results against IGoR. In a later analysis, hypergeometric tests were used to score TCR-TCR, TCR-HLA and TCR-CMV co-occurrence, with a repertoire-size bias correction applied to TCR pairs. To estimate false discovery rates, a later analysis permuted the HLA or CMV assignments 20 times. In a later analysis, co-occurring TCRs were grouped using DBSCAN, with TCRdist sequence similarity added in when clustering inside HLA-allele-positive subsets. Repertoires with fewer than 30,000 or more than 120,000 public chains, plus five repertoires with anomalous nucleotide sharing, were excluded from co-occurrence clustering. TCRdb holds this immuneACCESS table with in-frame rearrangements only. Some clones are missing; in checked studies, unresolved V genes explain under half, and the rest has no known cause. The V and J calls and clone size were taken over from that table, and D and trimming were inferred from the DNA. The sample includes over 150,000 clones, with over 65% observed a single time. The ten largest clones represent roughly 2.2% of the sample.

The chain uses TRBV18 and TRBJ2-5; 12 of the junction bases match TRBD1. The J call may be wrong; the DNA end is better matched by TRBJ2-7. The sequence derives from a man aged 25-45 years in good health and CMV-seronegative. The sequencing sample was made of PBMCs. The CDR3 amino acid sequence is: CASSPPGQGANEQYF. The bases read TGTGCCAGCTCACCACCGGGACAGGGGGCCAACGAGCAGTACTTC.